This T cell receptor (beta chain) was retrieved from a study of blood T cells in healthy people across ages. All donors came from Russia, were Caucasian and healthy, and spanned ages about 6 to 100. Every sample yielded at least 6 million isolated PBMCs. Trimming stripped 3 bases from V and 5 bases from J, with 16 bases between. This CDR3 is 16 amino acids long. Germline CDR1 and CDR2: ENHRY and SYGVKD. Through a sample-barcoded 5' primer and a J-beta primer mix, a second PCR was run for 7 to 11 cycles. A template-switch adaptor with 12 random nucleotides tagged each cDNA molecule. TCRdb passed the 5' RACE reads through MiXCR, listing each CDR3 protein once. This table holds more than 1,400,000 distinct CDR3 sequences, roughly 40% found once.

The chain recombines TRBV10-3 with TRBJ2-2; D is possibly TRBD2 (5 bases). The receptor was isolated from a woman between 18 and 29 years old in good health. The sample consisted of blood. The CDR3 nucleotides read TGTGCCATCAGTGATAGCACCAGCCGGGGAACCGGGGAGCTGTTTTTT. It yields the protein CAISDSTSRGTGELFF.